Listed below are T cell receptor beta chains from one sample, sequenced in a study of cytomegalovirus exposure and HLA in healthy donors. Generated by immunoSEQ multiplex PCR, the TCRdb table keeps only in-frame clones and is missing some. The table lists about 140,000 clones, less than 90% of them singletons. Sequenced: PBMCs. The receptors were gathered from a boy younger than 10 in good health and CMV-seronegative. The CDR3 runs from the conserved cysteine through the conserved F or W. A D gene is named only where the DNA matches it firmly. A clone size is listed for some rows: how often the clone was seen (once, few, many), or a class if it is expanded.

abundance	j_gene	d_gene	v_gene	CDR3nt	CDR3aa
NA	TRBJ2-1	TRBD1	TRBV6-5	TGTGCCTCCTTTTCGAACAGGGGTAATGAGCAGTTCTTC	CASFSNRGNEQFF
once	TRBJ2-5	NA	TRBV21-1	TGTGCCAGCAGGCCGGGGACAGGGGTCGAGACCCAGTACTTC	CASRPGTGVETQYF
NA	TRBJ1-6	NA	TRBV5-4	TGTGCCAGCAGAAAAGGGCCCCTCCCTACGGGGAATTCACCCCTCCACTTT	CASRKGPLPTGNSPLHF
NA	TRBJ1-6	TRBD1	TRBV2	TGTGCCAGCAGTGCTCAGGGGGACATTGGTTCACCCCTCCACTTT	CASSAQGDIGSPLHF
NA	TRBJ1-6	TRBD1	TRBV5-4	TGTGCCAGCAGCGGGACAGGGGTAAACAATTCACCCCTCCACTTT	CASSGTGVNNSPLHF
once	TRBJ2-7	NA	TRBV2	TGTGCCAGCAGCCCAACGACAGCGAAAACCTACGAGCAGTACTTC	CASSPTTAKTYEQYF
NA	TRBJ1-4	NA	TRBV4-2	TGTGCCAGCAGCCAGCCACCGGGACACTGGAATGAAAAACTGTTTTTT	CASSQPPGHWNEKLFF
NA	TRBJ2-7	NA	TRBV19	TGTGCCAGTAGTCAAGAATATTGGACACCTTCCTACGAGCAGTACTTC	CASSQEYWTPSYEQYF
once	TRBJ2-7	NA	TRBV25-1	TGTGCCAGCAGTGACCCACGCGGGGACTACGAGCAGTACTTC	CASSDPRGDYEQYF
NA	TRBJ2-2	TRBD2	TRBV6-4	TGTGCCAGCAGTGAACTAGCGGGAGACCCAAACTCGAACACCGGGGAGCTGTTTTTT	CASSELAGDPNSNTGELFF
once	TRBJ2-1	TRBD1	TRBV9	TGTGCCAGCAGCGTTAACCGGGACAGGGAGACCAATGAGCAGTTCTTC	CASSVNRDRETNEQFF
NA	TRBJ2-7	TRBD1	TRBV6-1	TGTGCCAGCACCCCGGGACAGAGGGGTTGGCGTGAGCAGTACTTC	CASTPGQRGWREQYF
NA	TRBJ1-2	NA	TRBV27	TGTGCCAGCAGTTTATCCCACAGGTTAGCTAACTATGGCTACACCTTC	CASSLSHRLANYGYTF
NA	TRBJ1-5	NA	TRBV15	TGTGCCACCAGCAGAGACGCCATGAATCGGGATAGACGGCAGCCCCAGCATTTT	CATSRDAMNRDRRQPQHF
NA	TRBJ2-1	TRBD2	TRBV7-9	TGTGCCAGCAGCTTAGCTACGGGGGGTAAGGATGAGCAGTTCTTC	CASSLATGGKDEQFF
NA	TRBJ1-1	TRBD1	TRBV20-1	TGCAGTGTTAACAGGGGGAGGGGCGCTTTCTTT	CSVNRGRGAFF
NA	TRBJ2-3	NA	TRBV2	TGTGCCAGCAGTTTTTCAGGGTATAGCTCCTCTTGGGTAGTTGCAGATACGCAGTATTTT	CASSFSGYSSSWVVADTQYF
NA	TRBJ1-3	NA	TRBV2	TGTGCCAGCAGTGAAGCCCACGCAGTACAGGGCCTCTTATATTTT	CASSEAHAVQGLLYF
NA	TRBJ2-7	TRBD2	TRBV5-4	TGTGCCAGCAGCGGGACTAGCGGGAGATCCGTGGGCGAGCAGTACTTC	CASSGTSGRSVGEQYF
few	TRBJ2-3	TRBD2	TRBV6-5	TGTGCCAGCAGTTTAGGAGCGGGAGGGTTGAATACGCAGTATTTT	CASSLGAGGLNTQYF
few	TRBJ2-7	NA	TRBV7-3	TGTGCCAGCAGCCGTCCTGTGTTAAGGGGCCCCCACGAGCAGTACTTC	CASSRPVLRGPHEQYF
NA	TRBJ2-3	TRBD1	TRBV7-9	TGTGCCAGCAGCTCGGGACAGGGGGCCTCGGATACGCAGTATTTT	CASSSGQGASDTQYF
NA	TRBJ2-2	TRBD1	TRBV7-9	TGTGCCAGCAGACTAGGACAGGGGCTTCCCGGGGAGCTGTTTTTT	CASRLGQGLPGELFF
NA	TRBJ2-1	TRBD2	TRBV5-1	TGCGCCAGCAGCTTAAGCGGGGGGACGAACAATGAGCAGTTCTTC	CASSLSGGTNNEQFF
NA	TRBJ2-6	NA	TRBV28	TGTGCCAGCAGTCCATGGACAGCCTCTGGGGCCAACGTCCTGACTTTC	CASSPWTASGANVLTF
NA	TRBJ1-5	TRBD1	TRBV4-1	TGCGCCAGCAGCCTTACTGACAGGGTCACAGGGGGGAGATATCAGCCCCAGCATTTT	CASSLTDRVTGGRYQPQHF
NA	TRBJ2-2	NA	TRBV11-2	TGTGCCAGCAGCTTAGATAGTCCCGGGGAGCTGTTTTTT	CASSLDSPGELFF
NA	TRBJ2-7	NA	TRBV7-8	TGTGCCAGCGCCGGGTGGTCCTACGAGCAGTACTTC	CASAGWSYEQYF
once	TRBJ2-7	NA	TRBV28	TGTGCCCACCGGGGGGCGGGAACCTACGAGCAGTACTTC	CAHRGAGTYEQYF
few	TRBJ2-7	TRBD1	TRBV4-3	TGCGCCAGCAGCACCCGGTCTGGGACAGGGGGTGGCGAGCAGTACTTC	CASSTRSGTGGGEQYF
NA	TRBJ2-1	TRBD1	TRBV28	TGTGCCAGCAGCACGGGACAGCGATCCAATGAGCAGTTCTTC	CASSTGQRSNEQFF
NA	TRBJ1-2	TRBD1	TRBV5-5	TGTGCCAGCAGCTTGGCCCAGGGGGAGGCCTATGGCTACACCTTC	CASSLAQGEAYGYTF
once	TRBJ1-4	TRBD1	TRBV25-1	TGTGCCAGTGAGGGACAGCGGAATGAAAAACTGTTTTTT	CASEGQRNEKLFF
NA	TRBJ1-4	NA	TRBV11-3	TGTGCCAGCAGCTCCCATGACAGAGCTTATAATGAAAAACTGTTTTTT	CASSSHDRAYNEKLFF
NA	TRBJ2-4	TRBD2	TRBV2	TGTGCCAGCAGTGAAGCGGGAGGGCCCATTCAGTACTTC	CASSEAGGPIQYF
NA	TRBJ2-2	TRBD2	TRBV2	TGTGCCAGCAGAGCAACTAGCGACGTATACACCGGGGAGCTGTTTTTT	CASRATSDVYTGELFF
NA	TRBJ2-7	NA	TRBV19	TGTGCCAGTAGTATCCCCGCGGGAACCTACGAGCAGTACTTC	CASSIPAGTYEQYF
NA	TRBJ1-4	NA	TRBV30	TGTGCCTGGAGCGTGCTTTGGGACACGGCCGAAAAACTGTTTTTT	CAWSVLWDTAEKLFF
NA	TRBJ2-6	NA	TRBV10-3	TGTGCCATCAGTGAGCCAGGAAGCTCTGGGGCCAACGTCCTGACTTTC	CAISEPGSSGANVLTF
NA	TRBJ2-7	NA	TRBV5-1	TGCGCCAGCAGCTTGGGTCAGAGGGGGTACTACGAGCAGTACTTC	CASSLGQRGYYEQYF
NA	TRBJ1-1	TRBD1	TRBV5-1	TGCGCCAGCAGCTTATCCACAGGGGTTGAAGCTTTCTTT	CASSLSTGVEAFF
NA	TRBJ2-3	TRBD1	TRBV13	TGTGCCAGCAGCTTAGGCGGTGGCAGGGGGCCCACAGATACGCAGTATTTT	CASSLGGGRGPTDTQYF